This TCR beta chain emerged from a study of monozygotic twins with inflammatory bowel disease. Template switching was used to attach UMIs, which incorporated a 6-nucleotide sample barcode. TCRdb re-called the 5' RACE reads; one entry per CDR3 protein, DNA not given. The sample totals under 150,000 distinct CDR3 sequences. Per germline, CDR1 LGHNA and CDR2 YSLEER. The CDR3 is made up of 17 amino acids. Sequenced input: blood. The TCR comes from a human donor with ulcerative colitis or Crohn's disease, or a healthy co-twin of an affected twin (not recorded which). This chain joins TRBV4-3 and TRBJ2-7; without DNA, the TCRdb call of TRBD1 cannot be checked. CDR3 sequence: CASSQHHYGQGSYEQYF.